This entry features one T cell receptor (beta chain) sequence. Its antigen remains unidentified. Assay: immunoSEQ multiplex PCR; the TCRdb copy retains only in-frame clones and omits some. The table shows approximately 22,000 clones, with approximately 85% occurring only once. The V end lost 4 bases, the J end lost 6 bases, and 14 bases lay between the germline ends. This CDR3 comprises 13 residues. Germline lookup yields CDR1 GTSNPN and CDR2 SVGIG (reference sequence). This entry belongs to a study of PD-1 blockade in mismatch repair-deficient tumors. Study-level findings and limits: Tumor-resident clones, often undetectable pretreatment in blood, expanded then contracted after pembrolizumab.

This sample comprised peripheral blood, obtained 2 weeks after starting pembrolizumab. This sequence originates from an adult with mismatch repair-deficient cancer. This chain uses TRBV30 with TRBJ2-3, with D perhaps TRBD2 (6 bases). CDR3 DNA sequence: TGTGCCTGGACAAGCGGGCTGTCGGATACGCAGTATTTT. Protein product: CAWTSGLSDTQYF.